Here is one T cell receptor (beta chain) with its context. Antigen: not known. Germline CDR1 and CDR2: MNHEY and SVGAGI. The CDR3 is 14 amino acids. The V and J ends lost 8 bases and 5 bases, in that order; junction bases with no gene match: 11. Some clones are missing from TCRdb's copy, which holds only in-frame ones; the method was immunoSEQ multiplex PCR. Among 50,000 to 85,000 clones listed, 70% to 80% were seen once. The sample belongs to a study of T cell responses to AZD1222 COVID-19 vaccine. Points from the study as a whole: Females made up more of the donors, who were largely white British, and clonal diversity may have come out too low. Dominant at 160-218 and 743-854, vaccine-associated CD4 TCRs also spanned spike.

The source is an adult in good health. The V gene is TRBV6-5, the J gene TRBJ2-7; 8 nucleotides align to TRBD2. This specimen was peripheral blood, taken on day 0 of MenACWY control vaccination. CDR3: CASDARAGGDEQYF. The CDR3 DNA reads TGTGCCAGCGACGCGAGGGCGGGGGGCGACGAGCAGTACTTC.